The rows below give T cell receptor beta chains drawn from one sample of a study of cytotoxic CD8 clonotypes in ibrutinib-treated CLL. Generated by immunoSEQ multiplex PCR, the TCRdb table keeps only in-frame clones and is missing some. Of roughly 200,000 clones in the sample, 70% to 75% were seen once. Material: PBMCs, obtained after 12 months of ibrutinib treatment. The receptors come from a human donor with chronic lymphocytic leukemia. Each CDR3 is given with its conserved first and last residue. D genes are given only for firm matches. The listing skips clone size in some rows; elsewhere it reads once, few, many or a size class.

TRBD1	TRBV13	TRBJ2-3	14	once	TGTGCCAGCAGCCAAGGACAGGGCACAGATACGCAGTATTTT	CASSQGQGTDTQYF
TRBD1	TRBV6-5	TRBJ1-4	16	.	TGTGCCAGCAGTTACGGCAGGGGGGCGGGTAATGAAAAACTGTTTTTT	CASSYGRGAGNEKLFF
.	TRBV19	TRBJ1-5	14	.	TGTAGGGCCCACCGGGGCTCTCCCAATCAGCCCCAGCATTTT	CRAHRGSPNQPQHF
.	TRBV19	TRBJ2-2	16	.	TGTGCCAGTAGTATTGGCCTTAGCGGAAACACCGGGGAGCTGTTTTTT	CASSIGLSGNTGELFF
.	TRBV27	TRBJ1-4	13	.	TGTGCCAGCAGTTTAGGGGCAGTCGGAAAACTGTTTTTT	CASSLGAVGKLFF
.	TRBV25-1	TRBJ2-7	15	.	TGTGCCAGCAGCGAACGGACTAAAACAGCCTACGAGCAGTACTTC	CASSERTKTAYEQYF
.	TRBV28	TRBJ1-2	14	.	TGTGCCAGCAGTTGGGTGGACCAAACTGGTGGCTACACCTTC	CASSWVDQTGGYTF
TRBD2	TRBV19	TRBJ2-1	14	.	TGTGCCAGTAACAGCGGGAGCTCCTACAATGAGCAGTTCTTC	CASNSGSSYNEQFF
.	TRBV18	TRBJ1-1	12	.	TGTGCCAGCTCACCTCAGCGGGATGAAGCTTTCTTT	CASSPQRDEAFF
.	TRBV30	TRBJ2-7	11	.	TGTGCCTGGAGTGGGGGGTACGAGCAGTACTTC	CAWSGGYEQYF
TRBD1	TRBV10-3	TRBJ1-1	14	.	TGTGCCATCAGTGGGGGACAGGGTCTCTTCTCAGCTTTCTTT	CAISGGQGLFSAFF
TRBD1	TRBV9	TRBJ2-7	13	few	TGTGCCAGCAGCGTAGATACAGGGGGCGAGCAGTACTTC	CASSVDTGGEQYF
.	TRBV5-6	TRBJ1-1	14	.	TGTGCCAGCACTTGGGGTATAGTGAACACTGAAGCTTTCTTT	CASTWGIVNTEAFF
.	TRBV30	TRBJ2-5	14	.	TGTGCCTGGACCCCGTGGGCGGGCGGCGAGACCCAGTACTTC	CAWTPWAGGETQYF
TRBD1	TRBV15	TRBJ2-5	15	.	TGTGCCACCAGCAGAGACCAGGGGGCAGGCGAGACCCAGTACTTC	CATSRDQGAGETQYF
.	TRBV6-1	TRBJ1-5	14	.	TGTGCCAGCAGCCATACAGGTACCAGACAGCCCCAGCATTTT	CASSHTGTRQPQHF
.	TRBV30	TRBJ1-2	14	.	TGTGCCTGGAGTGGACAGTCACTTAACTATGGCTACACCTTC	CAWSGQSLNYGYTF
.	TRBV28	TRBJ1-1	15	.	TGTGCCAGCAGGTACCCACGCGCGCGTAGGACTGAAGCTTTCTTT	CASRYPRARRTEAFF
.	TRBV19	TRBJ1-5	15	.	TGTGCCAGTAGTCCAGCAGAGTATAGCAATCAGCCCCAGCATTTT	CASSPAEYSNQPQHF
TRBD2	TRBV6-5	TRBJ2-1	15	.	TGTGCCAGCAGTAGACTAGCGGGGGCCTACAATGAGCAGTTCTTC	CASSRLAGAYNEQFF
.	TRBV11-1	TRBJ2-3	13	.	TGTGCCAGCAGCTTTGCCCTGCGAGATACGCAGTATTTT	CASSFALRDTQYF
TRBD1	TRBV27	TRBJ1-2	13	.	TGTGCCACCCACAGGGGGCCTAACTATGGCTACACCTTC	CATHRGPNYGYTF
.	TRBV5-1	TRBJ1-1	16	.	TGCGCCAGCAGCTTGGGAACGACAGCTGGGAACACTGAAGCTTTCTTT	CASSLGTTAGNTEAFF
TRBD2	TRBV7-9	TRBJ2-7	15	.	TGTGCCAGCAGCCCCCCACTAGCGGGAGGCAGCGAGCAGTACTTC	CASSPPLAGGSEQYF
.	TRBV20-1	TRBJ2-1	11	.	TGCAGTGCTAGCCTTACCAGGGAGCAGTTCTTC	CSASLTREQFF
.	TRBV7-9	TRBJ2-5	14	.	TGTGCCAGCAGCTTAGGGGCAGGTGGGGAGACCCAGTACTTC	CASSLGAGGETQYF
.	TRBV15	TRBJ2-3	14	.	TGTGCCACCAGCGGTCAGCGGAGCACAGATACGCAGTATTTT	CATSGQRSTDTQYF
.	TRBV18	TRBJ2-7	12	.	TGTGCCAGCTCCCTTTCCCGCTACGAGCAGTACTTC	CASSLSRYEQYF
TRBD1	TRBV28	TRBJ2-7	13	few	TGTGCCAGCAGAAGGACAGGGGCTCTCGAGCAGTACTTC	CASRRTGALEQYF
.	TRBV7-8	TRBJ2-7	13	.	TGTGCCAGCAGCCCAGGGACGGGCGGCGAGCAGTACTTC	CASSPGTGGEQYF
TRBD1	TRBV7-9	TRBJ1-2	15	few	TGTGCCAGCAGCACCCGCCGGGACAGAAACTATGGCTACACCTTC	CASSTRRDRNYGYTF
TRBD1	TRBV7-3	TRBJ1-1	14	.	TGTGCCAGCAGCAACCTACAGGGGGGGACTGAAGCTTTCTTT	CASSNLQGGTEAFF
.	TRBV4-1	TRBJ1-5	20	.	TGCGCCAGCAGCCACGGCAGGTTGGGGGGGCCAAGCGATAGCAATCAGCCCCAGCATTTT	CASSHGRLGGPSDSNQPQHF
.	TRBV4-2	TRBJ2-7	16	.	TGTGCCAGCAGCCCTACAGTGGTAGACTACTCCTACGAGCAGTACTTC	CASSPTVVDYSYEQYF
.	TRBV5-6	TRBJ1-5	14	few	TGTGCCAGCAGCTTGAGGGGGGGTAGTCAGCCCCAGCATTTT	CASSLRGGSQPQHF
.	TRBV7-3	TRBJ1-2	13	.	TGTGCCAGCAGCTTAGGGCAGTCCTATGGCTACACCTTC	CASSLGQSYGYTF
.	TRBV19	TRBJ1-1	17	.	TGTGCCAGTAGTATAGGCCTCCGACAGATGCTGAACACTGAAGCTTTCTTT	CASSIGLRQMLNTEAFF
.	TRBV30	TRBJ1-2	13	few	TGTGCCTGGAGGGTCGGAGGGGCAAATGGCTACACCTTC	CAWRVGGANGYTF
.	TRBV5-6	TRBJ2-2	14	.	TGTGCCAGCAGCTTGTTTGGGGAAACCGGGGAGCTGTTTTTT	CASSLFGETGELFF
.	TRBV13	TRBJ1-5	14	.	TGTGCCAGCAGCGGTGGGGCGGGCGGTCAGCCCCAGCATTTT	CASSGGAGGQPQHF
TRBD1	TRBV11-2	TRBJ2-7	15	.	TGTGCCAGCAGACCTTCGGGGACAGGCGCCTACGAGCAGTACTTC	CASRPSGTGAYEQYF
.	TRBV5-1	TRBJ2-2	14	.	TGCGCCAGCAGCTTGGTAGCGAGGACCGGGGAGCTGTTTTTT	CASSLVARTGELFF
.	TRBV5-6	TRBJ1-3	13	.	TGTGCCAGCAGCTTGGGGCAGGGAAACACCATATATTTT	CASSLGQGNTIYF
.	TRBV7-2	TRBJ1-1	14	.	TGTGCCAGCAGCTTAACCGCGGGTAACACTGAAGCTTTCTTT	CASSLTAGNTEAFF
TRBD1	TRBV7-2	TRBJ1-6	14	.	TGTGCCAGCAGGGTGACAGGGGGTAATTCACCCCTCCACTTT	CASRVTGGNSPLHF
.	TRBV30	TRBJ1-5	13	few	TGTGCCTTTCGTACCGTGAGCAATCAGCCCCAGCATTTT	CAFRTVSNQPQHF